This T cell receptor beta chain was observed in a study of OX40 agonist ivuxolimab in advanced cancers. Method: immunoSEQ multiplex PCR; TCRdb's copy keeps in-frame clones and lacks some. The sample includes around 56,000 clones, 82% of them seen just once. This CDR3 comprises 15 residues. Trimming removed 0 bases at V and 7 bases at J, with 15 bases between. Germline V lookup: CDR1 GTSNPN, CDR2 SVGIG (reference sequence). Sequencing used CD4+ or CD8+ T cells sorted from blood, obtained in a trial of the OX40 agonist ivuxolimab. The origin of this receptor is an adult with an advanced solid tumor such as melanoma, head and neck, liver or kidney cancer. The genes are TRBV30 and TRBJ2-2; D may correspond to TRBD1 or TRBD2 (5 bases each). The CDR3 DNA reads TGTGCCTGGAGTGTCGGCCCGGGGCTCGGCGGGGAGCTGTTTTTT. Its translation: CAWSVGPGLGGELFF.